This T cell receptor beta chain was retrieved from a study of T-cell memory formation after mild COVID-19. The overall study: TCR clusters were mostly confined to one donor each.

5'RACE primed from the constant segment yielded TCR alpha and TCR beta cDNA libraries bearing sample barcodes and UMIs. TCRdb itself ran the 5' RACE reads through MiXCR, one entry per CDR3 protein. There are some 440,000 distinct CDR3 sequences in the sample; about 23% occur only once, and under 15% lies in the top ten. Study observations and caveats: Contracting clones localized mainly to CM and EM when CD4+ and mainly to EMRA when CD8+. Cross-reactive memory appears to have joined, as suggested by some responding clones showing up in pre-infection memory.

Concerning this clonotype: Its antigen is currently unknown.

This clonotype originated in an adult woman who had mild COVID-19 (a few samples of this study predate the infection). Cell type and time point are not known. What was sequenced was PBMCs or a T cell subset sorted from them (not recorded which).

As DNA, the CDR3 is TGCAGTGCCGAGACCGGGACTAGTGACACAGATACGCAGTATTTT. Protein sequence: CSAETGTSDTDTQYF. The genes are TRBV20-1 and TRBJ2-3; 8 bases match TRBD2. Germline CDR1 DFQATT, CDR2 SNEGSKA (reference sequence). The CDR3 runs 15 residues. J gave up 2 bases and V 6 bases, and 10 bases lay outside the gene matches.